The 10 T cell receptor beta chains reported below all come from one sample, sequenced in a study of PD-L1 blockade in urothelial cancer. TCRdb's table, derived via immunoSEQ multiplex PCR, lists solely in-frame clones and lacks some. Of about 70,000 clones in the sample, 90% were seen once. Stated time point: pretreatment peripheral blood. The source material was PBMCs, sampled around atezolizumab (anti-PD-L1) treatment. The receptor source for this set is a man between 65 and 80 years old with urothelial cancer.

This clone was observed a single time. V gene TRBV5-1 combines with J gene TRBJ1-3; 7 bases agree with TRBD1. V was pared by 0 bases and J by 4 bases, with 4 bases of the junction left unmatched. The V gene's germline CDR1 is SGHRS and CDR2 YFSETQ. The CDR3 sequence is 15 residues long. In DNA form, the CDR3 reads TGCGCCAGCAGCTTGGGCGACAGGGCAGGAAACACCATATATTTT. Protein: CASSLGDRAGNTIYF.

This chain links TRBV14 with TRBJ2-7; TRBD2 agrees at 12 bases. The CDR3 spans 16 residues. V was clipped by 4 bases and J by 3 bases; unmatched bases: 7. Germline V gene lookup returns CDR1 SGHDN and CDR2 FVKESK. In DNA form, the CDR3 reads TGTGCCAGCAGCCCCACCGGACTAGCGGGGATCTACGAGCAGTACTTC. Translation: CASSPTGLAGIYEQYF.

This rearrangement joins TRBV9 to TRBJ2-5; no firm D call. This CDR3 spans 16 amino acids. Per germline, CDR1 SGDLS and CDR2 YYNGEE. Trimming pared 0 bases from V and 2 bases from J, leaving 14 bases between. In DNA form, the CDR3 reads TGTGCCAGCAGCGTAGATATAGGAGTGATACAAGAGACCCAGTACTTC. Translation: CASSVDIGVIQETQYF.

The chain combines TRBV5-1 with TRBJ1-2; D ambiguous. The CDR3 has 15 amino acids. CDR1 SGHRS and CDR2 YFSETQ come from the germline V gene. V was pared by 0 bases and J by 8 bases, with 17 bases between. CDR3 in DNA: TGCGCCAGCAGCTTGGAATCCCGCGGGGTAGGAGGCTACACCTTC. This encodes CASSLESRGVGGYTF.

This chain uses TRBV5-1 with TRBJ2-1, with a weak D call TRBD1 (6 bases). CDR3 length equals 16 residues. The ends were cut back, 4 bases at V and 2 bases at J, with 16 bases in the middle. Germline V gene sequence: CDR1 SGHRS, CDR2 YFSETQ. The CDR3 is CASSRTADQTYNEQFF. In nucleotides, the CDR3 is TGCGCCAGCAGCAGGACAGCGGACCAAACCTACAATGAGCAGTTCTTC.

The V and J genes are TRBV10-3 and TRBJ1-3, with a possible D match to TRBD1 (6 bases). The CDR3 runs 13 residues. Germline V gene data show CDR1 as ENHRY and CDR2 as SYGVKD. V gave up 7 bases and J gave up 3 bases, with 10 bases separating them. The CDR3 region has the DNA TGTGCCATCATGAACAGGGATGGAAACACCATATATTTT. Its translation is CAIMNRDGNTIYF.

V and J are TRBV27 and TRBJ2-3; tentative D call: TRBD2 (6 bases). V gave up 1 base and J gave up 8 bases, with 10 bases separating them. Germline V gene lookup returns CDR1 MNHEY and CDR2 SMNVEV (reference sequence). The CDR3 loop spans 13 amino acids. CDR3 DNA: TGTGCCAGCAGTTTATTGGGCGGGATTACGCAGTATTTT. Translated, it gives CASSLLGGITQYF.

V usage is TRBV5-5 and J usage is TRBJ2-1, with TRBD2 as a possible D gene (5 bases). The length of the CDR3 is 20 residues. Germline V lookup: CDR1 SGHKS, CDR2 YYEKEE (reference sequence). Trimming cost V 4 bases and J 0 bases, with 26 bases left between them. Here the CDR3 DNA reads TGTGCCAGCAGCAATAAAATAGCGAGAGGCCGAGGAATCTCCTACAATGAGCAGTTCTTC. Encoded protein: CASSNKIARGRGISYNEQFF.

V gene TRBV5-4 combines with J gene TRBJ2-3; a possible D gene is TRBD2 (5 bases). Germline CDR1 SGHNT, CDR2 YYREEE (reference sequence). CDR3 length: 17 residues. Trimming removed 4 bases at V and 0 bases at J, with 18 bases between. The CDR3, as DNA: TGTGCCAGCAGCCCCTCGTCCTGGCGGACTAGCACAGATACGCAGTATTTT. Its protein product is CASSPSSWRTSTDTQYF.

This chain joins TRBV7-9 and TRBJ2-3, with D maybe TRBD1 (6 bases). The CDR3 spans 18 residues. Germline V gene lookup returns CDR1 SEHNR and CDR2 FQNEAQ (reference sequence). The germline V and J ends were trimmed by 4 bases and 1 base, with 21 bases remaining between them. The DNA of the CDR3 is TGTGCCAGCAGCTCGACGGACGCCAGGGGTTTTGGCACAGATACGCAGTATTTT. This gives the protein CASSSTDARGFGTDTQYF.